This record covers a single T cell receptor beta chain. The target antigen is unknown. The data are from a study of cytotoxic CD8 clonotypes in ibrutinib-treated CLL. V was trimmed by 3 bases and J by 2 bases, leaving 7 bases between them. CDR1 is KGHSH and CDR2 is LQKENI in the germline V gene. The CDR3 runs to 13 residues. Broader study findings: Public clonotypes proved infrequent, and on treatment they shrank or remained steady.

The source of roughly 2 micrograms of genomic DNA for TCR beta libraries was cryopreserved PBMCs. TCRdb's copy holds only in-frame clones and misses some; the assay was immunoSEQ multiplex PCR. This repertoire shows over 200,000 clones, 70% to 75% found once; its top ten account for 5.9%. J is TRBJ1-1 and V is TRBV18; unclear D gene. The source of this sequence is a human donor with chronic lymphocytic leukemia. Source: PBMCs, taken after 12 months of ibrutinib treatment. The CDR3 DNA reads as TGTGCCAGCTCACCGGCGCCAAACACTGAAGCTTTCTTT. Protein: CASSPAPNTEAFF.